The 10 T cell receptor beta chains in this list originate from one sample, sequenced in a study of blood T cell repertoires in COVID-19. TCRdb's table, derived via immunoSEQ multiplex PCR, lists solely in-frame clones and lacks some. The data show approximately 170,000 clones, with 84% seen just once and about 8.6% held by the top ten. The sequencing sample was made of PBMCs or T cells enriched from blood (not recorded which). All receptors come from a woman aged 45 to 65 who had recovered from COVID-19.

The genes are TRBV12-3 or TRBV12-4 and TRBJ1-5; D gene uncertain. CDR3 length: 12 amino acids. Trimming took 2 bases from V and 9 from J, leaving 8 bases between them. DNA of the CDR3: TGTGCCAGCAGTTTACCTCCTCGGCCCCAGCATTTT. As protein: CASSLPPRPQHF.

The V call is TRBV6-1, the J call TRBJ1-3, with D perhaps matching TRBD1 (5 bases). The CDR3 sequence is 16 residues long. Germline values: CDR1 MNHNS, CDR2 SASEGT. The germline V and J ends were trimmed by 1 base and 4 bases, with 14 bases remaining between them. CDR3 sequence (DNA): TGTGCCAGCAGTGAAGATGCAGGGTCGCAAGGAAACACCATATATTTT. Translation: CASSEDAGSQGNTIYF.

This chain connects TRBV19 to TRBJ1-2; 7 bases agree with TRBD1. Germline trimming cut 3 bases from V and 8 bases from J; bases unmatched to any gene: 12. CDR1 and CDR2 (germline): LNHDA, SQIVND (reference sequence). This CDR3 is built from 15 residues. The DNA for the CDR3 is TGTGCCAGTAGTATCGGAGGGGGCGGTTTGGGAGGCTACACCTTC. Protein sequence: CASSIGGGGLGGYTF.

The chain employs TRBV2 and TRBJ2-3; 11 bases are a match to TRBD1. After removal of 6 bases from V and 4 bases from J, the junction contained 0 bases not matched to a gene. CDR3 length: 13 residues. Germline CDR1 and CDR2: SNHLY and FYNNEI. CDR3 in amino acids: CASRGQGADTQYF. For the CDR3, the DNA is TGTGCCAGCAGGGGACAGGGGGCAGATACGCAGTATTTT. Combining the CDR3 with reference TRBV2 and TRBJ2-3 gives the whole variable domain EPEVTQTPSHQVTQMGQEVILRCVPISNHLYFYWYRQILGQKVEFLVSFYNNEISEKSEIFDDQFSVERPDGSNFTLKIRSTKLEDSAMYFCASRGQGADTQYFGPGTRLTVL.

Notes on this clone: This same CDR3 is encoded by further DNA sequences in the sample. The CDR3 region is CASSLERGETQYF. CDR3 DNA sequence: TGTGCCAGCAGCTTGGAGCGGGGGGAGACCCAGTACTTC. This chain connects TRBV7-2 to TRBJ2-5, with 8 bases aligning to TRBD2. The CDR3 sequence is 13 residues long. Looked up from germline, CDR1 is SGHTA and CDR2 is FQGNSA. J gave up 5 bases and V 3 bases, and 2 bases lay outside the gene matches. Using reference TRBV7-2 and TRBJ2-5 for the parts outside the CDR3, the full variable domain is GAGVSQSPSNKVTEKGKDVELRCDPISGHTALYWYRQSLGQGLEFLIYFQGNSAPDKSGLPSDRFSAERTGGSVSTLTIQRTQQEDSAVYLCASSLERGETQYFGPGTRLLVL.

The V call is TRBV24-1, the J call TRBJ1-5, with D unclear. In germline, CDR1 is KGHDR, CDR2 SFDVKD. V lost 8 bases and J lost 0, with 7 bases in between. This CDR3 is 13 amino acids long. Here the CDR3 DNA reads TGTGCCACCACCCCCGGTAGCAATCAGCCCCAGCATTTT. This encodes CATTPGSNQPQHF.

This chain links TRBV19 with TRBJ2-7; weak D call: TRBD2 (6 bases). CDR3 length: 11 residues. Trimming took off 6 bases at V and 6 bases at J, with 9 bases between the two ends. CDR1 and CDR2 (germline): LNHDA, SQIVND (reference sequence). CDR3: CASSPGLEQYF. The CDR3 nucleotides read TGTGCCAGTAGCCCGGGACTCGAGCAGTACTTC.

The genes are TRBV7-9 and TRBJ1-2, with 8 bases lining up with TRBD1. There are 14 residues in the CDR3. Germline V gene data show CDR1 as SEHNR and CDR2 as FQNEAQ (reference sequence). The trim removed 5 bases at V and 11 bases at J, leaving 13 bases unmatched. The CDR3 DNA follows: TGTGCCAGCAGCCCGGCTCAGGGGGCCTCTTTATACACCTTC. This sequence encodes CASSPAQGASLYTF.

The chain is built from TRBV28 and TRBJ1-4; 7 positions agree with TRBD1. This CDR3 spans 16 amino acids. CDR1 is MDHEN, CDR2 SYDVKM, per germline. The trim removed 8 bases at V and 4 bases at J, leaving 13 bases unmatched. CDR3 sequence: CASLSRGQGHNEKLFF. CDR3 bases: TGTGCCAGCCTCAGTAGGGGGCAGGGACATAATGAAAAACTGTTTTTT. Variable domain in full (rest from reference TRBV28 and TRBJ1-4): DVKVTQSSRYLVKRTGEKVFLECVQDMDHENMFWYRQDPGLGLRLIYFSYDVKMKEKGDIPEGYSVSREKKERFSLILESASTNQTSMYLCASLSRGQGHNEKLFFGSGTQLSVL.

The V call is TRBV27, the J call TRBJ2-1, with D possibly being TRBD1 (5 bases). The CDR3 covers 14 residues. Trimming pared 6 bases from V and 5 bases from J, leaving 14 bases between. Germline V lookup: CDR1 MNHEY, CDR2 SMNVEV (reference sequence). Written as DNA, the CDR3 is TGTGCCAGCAGCCCCCTTGGCAGGGACAATGAGCAGTTCTTC. Encoded protein: CASSPLGRDNEQFF.